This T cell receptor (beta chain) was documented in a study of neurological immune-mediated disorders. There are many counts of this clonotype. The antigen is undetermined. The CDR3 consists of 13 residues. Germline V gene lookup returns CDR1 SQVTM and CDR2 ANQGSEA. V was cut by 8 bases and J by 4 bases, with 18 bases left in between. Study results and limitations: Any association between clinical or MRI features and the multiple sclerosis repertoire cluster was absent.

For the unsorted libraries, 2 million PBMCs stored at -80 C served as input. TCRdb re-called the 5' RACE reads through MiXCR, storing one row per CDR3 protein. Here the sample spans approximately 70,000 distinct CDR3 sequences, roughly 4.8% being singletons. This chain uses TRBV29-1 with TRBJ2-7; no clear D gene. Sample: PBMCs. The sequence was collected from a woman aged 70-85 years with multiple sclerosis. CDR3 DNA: TGCAGCAACTGTCGCGAAGACATTTACGAGCAGTACTTC. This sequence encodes CSNCREDIYEQYF.